The T cell receptor beta chain under discussion was sequenced for a study of blood T cell repertoires in COVID-19. The wider study: Researchers got acute and convalescent COVID-19 samples from the United States, Italy and Spain. The analysed material was cDNA or gDNA that came from T cells, B-cell-depleted T cells, or PBMCs.

Methods used by the authors: Reference gene primers were amplified, and this amplification served to estimate nucleated cell counts. TCRdb's copy holds only in-frame clones and misses some; the assay was immunoSEQ multiplex PCR. From that table come the V and J calls and clone size; the DNA was used to work out D and trimming. The table has approximately 53,000 clones, 75% to 85% seen once; the top ten hold around 15%. V lost 3 bases to trimming and J lost 9 bases; unmatched junction nucleotides: 11. Germline V gives CDR1 LNHDA, CDR2 SQIVND (reference sequence). The CDR3 has 15 residues. The chain uses TRBV19 and TRBJ2-1, with 7 bases fitting TRBD2. The source material was peripheral blood. The clonotype originates from a middle-aged man with acute or convalescent COVID-19. The CDR3 nucleotides are TGTGCCAGTAGTATCCCGGGACTAACCTCTATTGAGCAGTTCTTC. Protein sequence: CASSIPGLTSIEQFF. Combining the CDR3 with reference TRBV19 and TRBJ2-1 gives the whole variable domain DGGITQSPKYLFRKEGQNVTLSCEQNLNHDAMYWYRQDPGQGLRLIYYSQIVNDFQKGDIAEGYSVSREKKESFPLTVTSAQKNPTAFYLCASSIPGLTSIEQFFGPGTRLTVL.